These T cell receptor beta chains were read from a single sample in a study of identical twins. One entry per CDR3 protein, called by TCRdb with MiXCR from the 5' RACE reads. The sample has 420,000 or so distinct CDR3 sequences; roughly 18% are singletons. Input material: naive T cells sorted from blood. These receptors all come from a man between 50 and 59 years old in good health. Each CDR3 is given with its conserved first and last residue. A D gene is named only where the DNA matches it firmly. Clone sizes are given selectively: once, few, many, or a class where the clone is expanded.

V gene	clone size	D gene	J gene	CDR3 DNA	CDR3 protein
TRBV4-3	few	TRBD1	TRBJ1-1	TGCGCCAGCAGCCAGGCCGGGACAGCGAACTTTGAAGCTTTCTTT	CASSQAGTANFEAFF
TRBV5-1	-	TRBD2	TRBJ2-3	TGCGCCAGCAGCCCTAGCGGGGGGTTTAGCACAGATACGCAGTATTTT	CASSPSGGFSTDTQYF
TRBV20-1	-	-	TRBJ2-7	TGCAGTGCCCACCGTATTTACGAGCAGTACTTC	CSAHRIYEQYF
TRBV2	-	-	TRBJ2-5	TGTGCCAGCAGTCCGGGACACGGAGAGACCCAGTACTTC	CASSPGHGETQYF
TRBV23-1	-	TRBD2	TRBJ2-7	TGCGCCAGCAGTCAATTCAACGAGGGACTAGCGGAATACGAGCAGTACTTC	CASSQFNEGLAEYEQYF
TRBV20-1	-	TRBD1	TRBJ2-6	TGCAGTGCTAGAGATTATTGGGACAGGGGCTCTGGGGCCAACGTCCTGACTTTC	CSARDYWDRGSGANVLTF
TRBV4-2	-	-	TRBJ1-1	TGTGCCAGCAGCCAGACTAGTGGCACTGAAGCTTTCTTT	CASSQTSGTEAFF
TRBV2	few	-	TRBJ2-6	TGTGCCAGCAGTGAGCGGGGCTCTGGGGCCAACGTCCTGACTTTC	CASSERGSGANVLTF
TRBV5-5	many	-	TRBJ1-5	TGTGCCAGCAGCTTTGGAGTTAGCAATCAGCCCCAGCATTTT	CASSFGVSNQPQHF
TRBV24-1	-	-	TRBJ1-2	TGTGCCACCAGTGTTGCAGAGCGATATGGCTACACCTTC	CATSVAERYGYTF
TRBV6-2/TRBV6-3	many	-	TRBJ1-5	TGTGCCAGCAGTTATTTGAGCAATCAGCCCCAGCATTTT	CASSYLSNQPQHF
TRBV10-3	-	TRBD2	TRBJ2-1	TGTGCCATCAGGAGCGTCAGCGGGGGGGCCGTAGGATACAATGAGCAGTTCTTC	CAIRSVSGGAVGYNEQFF
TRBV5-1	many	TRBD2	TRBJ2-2	TGCGCCAGCAGCTTGGTAGCGGGGGACCCCACCGGGGAGCTGTTTTTT	CASSLVAGDPTGELFF
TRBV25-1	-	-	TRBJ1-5	TGTGCCAGCAGTGAATCAAGATGGGGCAATCAGCCCCAGCATTTT	CASSESRWGNQPQHF
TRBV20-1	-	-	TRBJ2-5	TGCAGTGCTAGAGGAAAGGACCCGGGGCTAACCCAGTACTTC	CSARGKDPGLTQYF
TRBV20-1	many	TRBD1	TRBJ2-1	TGCAGTGCTAGGTTTAGGACAGGGGGCAATGAGCAGTTCTTC	CSARFRTGGNEQFF
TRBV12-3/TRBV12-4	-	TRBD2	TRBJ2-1	TGTGCCAGCAGTTTAGTTAGCGGGCTAGGCAATGAGCAGTTCTTC	CASSLVSGLGNEQFF
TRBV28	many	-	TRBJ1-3	TGTGCCACCAACATCCTGAACAATGGAAACACCATATATTTT	CATNILNNGNTIYF
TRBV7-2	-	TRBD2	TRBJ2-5	TGTGCCAGCAGCAAAGATGGGACTAGCAAGACCCAGTACTTC	CASSKDGTSKTQYF
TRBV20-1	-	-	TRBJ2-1	TGCAGTGCTAGAGAGGGACTGTACAATGAGCAGTTCTTC	CSAREGLYNEQFF
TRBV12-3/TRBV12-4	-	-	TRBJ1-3	TGTGCCAGCAGACCACCCGGAAACACCATATATTTT	CASRPPGNTIYF
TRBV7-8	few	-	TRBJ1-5	TGTGCCAGCGGGGGGTTGGGGGTGTCAGGTCAGCCCCAGCATTTT	CASGGLGVSGQPQHF
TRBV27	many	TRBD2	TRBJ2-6	TGTGCCAGCAGTTTAAGGATTTGGGCGGGGGGGCCTGGGGCCAACGTCCTGACTTTC	CASSLRIWAGGPGANVLTF
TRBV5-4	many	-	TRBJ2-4	TGTGCCAGCAGCCCTGGACAGTGGGTAGCCAAAAACATTCAGTACTTC	CASSPGQWVAKNIQYF
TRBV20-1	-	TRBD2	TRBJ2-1	TGCAGTGCGGGACTAGCGGTTGCCCTTAGCTCCTACAATGAGCAGTTCTTC	CSAGLAVALSSYNEQFF
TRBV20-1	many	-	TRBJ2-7	TGCAGTGCCCAGAGGGGGAGTTACGAGCAGTACTTC	CSAQRGSYEQYF
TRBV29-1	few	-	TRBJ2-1	TGCAGCGTTGGCAGGGTAAGCTCCTACAATGAGCAGTTCTTC	CSVGRVSSYNEQFF
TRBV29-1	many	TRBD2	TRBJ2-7	TGCAGCGTTGGAGAATCAAGCGGGAGTCGGTACGAGCAGTACTTC	CSVGESSGSRYEQYF
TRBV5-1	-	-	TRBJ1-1	TGCGCCAGCAGCCCCTCCGGGCCGGGAAGGGAAGCTTTCTTT	CASSPSGPGREAFF
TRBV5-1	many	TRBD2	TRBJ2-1	TGCGCCAGCAGCTGGGGGGGGAACAATGAGCAGTTCTTC	CASSWGGNNEQFF
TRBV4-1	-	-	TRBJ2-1	TGCGCCAGCAGCCAAGATCAGGGCCGGCAGTACAATGAGCAGTTCTTC	CASSQDQGRQYNEQFF
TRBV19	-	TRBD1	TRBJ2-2	TGTGCCAGCGTTCTTAGGACAGGGATAGGCACCGGGGAGCTGTTTTTT	CASVLRTGIGTGELFF
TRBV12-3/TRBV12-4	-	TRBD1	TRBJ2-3	TGTGCCAGCAGTTTAGTGACAGGGGGCGGTCCAGATACGCAGTATTTT	CASSLVTGGGPDTQYF
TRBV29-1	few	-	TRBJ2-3	TGCAGCGCAGGGACTGCCGGGGGCACAGATACGCAGTATTTT	CSAGTAGGTDTQYF
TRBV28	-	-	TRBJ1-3	TGTGCCAGCAGTAACAGGAGGAGCTCTGGAAACACCATATATTTT	CASSNRRSSGNTIYF
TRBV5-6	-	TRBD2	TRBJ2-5	TGTGCCAGCAGCTCTACCTTCGGACTAGCGGGGACATCAGAGACCCAGTACTTC	CASSSTFGLAGTSETQYF
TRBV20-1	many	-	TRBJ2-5	TGCAGTGCTAGACATGAGGCTGGGATTCAAGAGACCCAGTACTTC	CSARHEAGIQETQYF
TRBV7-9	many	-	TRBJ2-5	TGTGCCAGCAGCTCGGTCGGGGAGACCCAGTACTTC	CASSSVGETQYF
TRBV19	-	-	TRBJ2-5	TGTGCCAGTAGTAGACGACGGGGGCTGGAGGAGACCCAGTACTTC	CASSRRRGLEETQYF
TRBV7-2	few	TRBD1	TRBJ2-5	TGTGCCAGCAGCTATTTGGGGGACAGTGGGACCCAGTACTTC	CASSYLGDSGTQYF
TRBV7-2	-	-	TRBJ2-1	TGTGCCAGCAGCTTAGTGGGGTGGAGTGAGCAGTTCTTC	CASSLVGWSEQFF
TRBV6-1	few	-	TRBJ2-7	TGTGCCAGCAGTGAAAGGGCGGTTTACGAGCAGTACTTC	CASSERAVYEQYF
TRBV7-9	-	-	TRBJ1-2	TGTGCCAGCAGCGCCTCCGGGACAAGTTATGGCTACACCTTC	CASSASGTSYGYTF
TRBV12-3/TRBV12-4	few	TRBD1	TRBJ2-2	TGTGCCATCCTAGGGGACAGGGGGCCTATGTCGAACACCGGGGAGCTGTTTTTT	CAILGDRGPMSNTGELFF
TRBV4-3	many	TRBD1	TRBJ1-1	TGCGCCAGCAGCTATATGGGGAGGGGGCGAACTGAAGCTTTCTTT	CASSYMGRGRTEAFF